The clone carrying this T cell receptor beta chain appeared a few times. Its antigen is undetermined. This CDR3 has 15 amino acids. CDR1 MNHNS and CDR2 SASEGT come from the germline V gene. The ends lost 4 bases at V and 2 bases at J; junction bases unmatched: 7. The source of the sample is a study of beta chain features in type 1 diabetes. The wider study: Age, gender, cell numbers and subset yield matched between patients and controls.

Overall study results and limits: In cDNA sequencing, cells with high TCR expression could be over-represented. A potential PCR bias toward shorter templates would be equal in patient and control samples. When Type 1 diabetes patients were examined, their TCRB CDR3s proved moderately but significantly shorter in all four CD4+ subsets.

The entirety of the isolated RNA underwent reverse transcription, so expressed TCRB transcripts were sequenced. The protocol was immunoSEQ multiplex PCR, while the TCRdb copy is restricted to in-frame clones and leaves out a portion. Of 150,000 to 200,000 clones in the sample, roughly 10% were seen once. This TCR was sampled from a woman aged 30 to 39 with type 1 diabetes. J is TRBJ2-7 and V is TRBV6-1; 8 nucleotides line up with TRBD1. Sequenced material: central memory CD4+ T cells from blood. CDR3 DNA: TGTGCCAGCAGTGTTAGGGACAGGAGTGCCTACGAGCAGTACTTC. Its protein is CASSVRDRSAYEQYF.